This TCR beta chain was retrieved from a study of shared clonotypes between healthy human individuals (dated by TCRdb to between 2020 and 2021). Concerning the study at large: The cohort included a few men and a couple of women between 18 and 49 years of age. For each donor, CD4 naive and CD4 memory were each run on three plates, CD8 naive on two plates, and CD8 memory on one plate. To estimate repertoire size and how much clonotype sharing occurs between individuals, the study deeply sequenced the blood TCR repertoires of several healthy adults. Different laboratories and diverse techniques were used to prepare libraries and sequence TCR repertoires, to increase sequencing depth and limit assay-specific biases. Each donor's leukapheresis produced roughly between roughly 0.9 and 8.9 billion PBMCs.

Of note for this clone: No antigen is known for it. No qualities accompany the bases; no much larger clone lies one base away.

Study-level results and caveats: The small number of donors limited the genetic and exposure-history diversity represented. Estimated clonotype richness was generally larger for naive than for memory subsets. Only blood was sampled, and tissue TCR repertoires likely differ from those in blood. Pairwise subsampling led to the expectation that sequencing depth would affect the degree of clonotype sharing among donors. Roughly 5.2% of naive CD4, around 3.5% of naive CD8, roughly 2.5% of memory CD4, and 0.4% of memory CD8 clonotypes were shared across several donors. Compared with non-shared clonotypes, clonotypes shared by all four sorted-subset donors had higher generation probabilities. Even with the large sequencing depth, rarefaction of the sorted-subset datasets indicated that sequencing was incomplete.

Using the deep immunoSEQ assay, multiplex PCR amplified TCR CDR3 regions from genomic DNA. Extracted genomic DNA from each cell subset was spread evenly across all wells of several immunoSEQ 96-well plates, with each plate serving as a replicate. Each replicate PCR for sorted subsets received around 200 ng genomic DNA, equal to 28,000 or so T cell genomes. The purified libraries were quantified using a Qubit 3.0 fluorometer, sized with a Bioanalyzer 2100, and then quantified again using the KAPA Library Quantification kit. Every immunoSEQ 96-well plate was sequenced on a separate single-read 150-cycle Illumina NextSeq 550 flow cell. Regarding the original processing steps: Because the immunoSEQ output held only junctional sequences and lacked quality scores, the filtering could not match the filtering applied to full-length reads. To assign V/J genes and CDR3, sequences were annotated using PyIR, a Python wrapper for IgBLAST v1.9, with IMGT germline references. Reads with weak V/J assignments (E-value above 1e-6), missing CDR3, stop codons, out-of-frame junctions, or ambiguous translated residues were removed. V3J clonotypes were defined as sequences sharing an identical inferred V gene, J gene, and CDR3 amino acid sequence. To compute the percentage overlap between repertoires, the number of shared unique clonotypes was divided by the size of the smaller repertoire. Three approaches were used to assess repertoire richness: RTK rarefaction, the Chao1 estimator, and Recon v2.1 estimates of unobserved clonotypes. OLGA was used to compute generation probabilities for all TCRbeta clonotypes that the gDNA method yielded from four donors. The table was pulled from immuneACCESS by TCRdb, which kept in-frame rearrangements only. Such tables lose some clones; where checked, under half of the loss comes from unresolved V genes, and the rest has no known cause. V, J and clone size were drawn from that table, and D and trimming were deduced from the DNA. The sample table lists about 1.1 million clones, 60% to 85% of them with a count of one. Jointly, the top ten make up 0.89% of the sample.

The donors were healthy, HIV-negative adults with no recently reported acute infections or vaccinations. Every donor was a Caucasian adult residing in Nashville, Tennessee, USA. Magnetic negative selection was used to enrich CD4+ T cells, after which naive cells were positively selected on CD45RA and the negative fraction became the memory subset. Blood was obtained by leukapheresis, after which PBMCs were separated by Ficoll-Histopaque density gradient centrifugation and cryopreserved in liquid nitrogen vapor phase. Analytical flow cytometry was used to check the purity and quantity of every magnetically sorted T cell population. From each sorted fraction, genomic DNA was isolated and quantified by UV absorbance on a Nanodrop 2000c. The CDR3 covers 15 residues, taking in both the cysteine and the phenylalanine. The retained sequence is limited to the CDR3, 45 bases, with the frame set at the first base. At the junction V is shortened by 4 bases and J by 7 bases; bases outside the gene matches: 7. In the germline V gene, CDR1 corresponds to SGHRS and CDR2 to YFSETQ.

The sample comprised memory CD4+ T cells from PBMCs. The label giving this sample's cell subset or site can be read as: CD45RA-negative fraction. This clonotype originated in a man between 18 and 35 years old in good health. Some clones in this sample may be carry-over from other donors' samples. Rearrangement joined TRBV5-1 to TRBJ1-4; 10 middle bases align to TRBD1. The CDR3: CASSLMGTGAEKLFF. The nucleotide sequence is given as TGCGCCAGCAGCCTGATGGGGACAGGGGCTGAAAAACTGTTTTTT.